This T cell receptor (beta chain) was profiled in a study of tumor-infiltrating lymphocytes in glioblastoma multiforme. TCR beta libraries were built from RNA through three nested multiplex PCR rounds using modified ARM-PCR. Unique molecular identifiers were not described for the libraries. TCRdb reanalysed the multiplex PCR reads using MiXCR and keeps one entry per CDR3 protein. The table records 10,000 to 15,000 distinct CDR3 sequences, around 60% of them present only once. With respect to this clonotype: As yet, its antigen is unknown.

Points from the study as a whole: Clone frequencies may be distorted by unequal TCR transcripts per cell. Functional subtype sorting of these T cells was not performed.

The source of this sequence is a male donor with glioblastoma. Specimen: brain tumor tissue.

This CDR3 reads CASSPYTDTQYF. The CDR3 DNA reads TGTGCCAGCAGCCCGTACACAGATACGCAGTATTTT. The rearrangement joins TRBV11-1 to TRBJ2-3, with D uncertain. Germline CDR1 SGHAT, CDR2 FQDESV (reference sequence). Trimming took off 5 bases at V and 2 bases at J, with 5 bases between the two ends. The CDR3 consists of 12 residues.